Listed below are T cell receptor beta chains from one sample, sequenced in a study of blood T cells in healthy people across ages. TCRdb processed the 5' RACE reads anew with MiXCR; each CDR3 protein has one entry. The top ten hold under 8.5% of the sample, which has over 1,200,000 distinct CDR3 sequences, around 59% seen once. The material sequenced was blood. Source of these receptors: a man younger than 35 in good health. Both conserved end residues are part of each CDR3. D genes are given only for firm matches. Not all rows give a size; the values are once, few, many and, for expanded clones, a class.

cdr3_aa: CASMSMNEKLFF
cdr3_nt: TGTGCCAGCATGTCTATGAATGAAAAACTGTTTTTT
d_call: .
cdr3_length: 12
v_call: TRBV2
clone_size: .
j_call: TRBJ1-4

cdr3_aa: CASSYLNTNTEAFF
cdr3_nt: TGTGCCAGCAGTTACTTGAATACGAACACTGAAGCTTTCTTT
d_call: .
cdr3_length: 14
v_call: TRBV6-5
clone_size: .
j_call: TRBJ1-1

cdr3_aa: CSARASTSFQETQYF
cdr3_nt: TGCAGTGCTAGAGCCAGCACAAGCTTCCAAGAGACCCAGTACTTC
d_call: .
cdr3_length: 15
v_call: TRBV20-1
clone_size: few
j_call: TRBJ2-5

cdr3_aa: CASSSPSGRAVRSNEQFF
cdr3_nt: TGTGCCAGCAGTTCACCTAGCGGGAGGGCCGTCAGGTCGAATGAGCAGTTCTTC
d_call: TRBD2
cdr3_length: 18
v_call: TRBV12-3/TRBV12-4
clone_size: .
j_call: TRBJ2-1

cdr3_aa: CASSQIGGTGNYGYTF
cdr3_nt: TGCGCCAGCAGCCAAATAGGAGGGACAGGGAACTATGGCTACACCTTC
d_call: TRBD1
cdr3_length: 16
v_call: TRBV4-1
clone_size: few
j_call: TRBJ1-2

cdr3_aa: CASSLNVGSYEQYF
cdr3_nt: TGTGCCAGCAGCTTAAACGTAGGGTCCTACGAGCAGTACTTC
d_call: .
cdr3_length: 14
v_call: TRBV7-9
clone_size: few
j_call: TRBJ2-7

cdr3_aa: CASSQGEGRDEQFF
cdr3_nt: TGCGCCAGCAGCCAAGGAGAGGGGAGGGATGAGCAGTTCTTC
d_call: TRBD2
cdr3_length: 14
v_call: TRBV4-3
clone_size: .
j_call: TRBJ2-1

cdr3_aa: CASSLLQGPSYEQYF
cdr3_nt: TGTGCCAGCAGCCTTTTGCAGGGGCCAAGCTACGAGCAGTACTTC
d_call: .
cdr3_length: 15
v_call: TRBV4-2
clone_size: few
j_call: TRBJ2-7

cdr3_aa: CASSLDGRGETQYF
cdr3_nt: TGTGCCAGCAGTTTAGACGGGAGGGGAGAGACCCAGTACTTC
d_call: TRBD2
cdr3_length: 14
v_call: TRBV12-3/TRBV12-4
clone_size: few
j_call: TRBJ2-5

cdr3_aa: CASSRPPNTEAFF
cdr3_nt: TGTGCCAGCAGTCGGCCCCCGAACACTGAAGCTTTCTTT
d_call: .
cdr3_length: 13
v_call: TRBV7-9
clone_size: .
j_call: TRBJ1-1

cdr3_aa: CAWVRNSNYGYTF
cdr3_nt: TGTGCCTGGGTCCGTAATTCTAACTATGGCTACACCTTC
d_call: .
cdr3_length: 13
v_call: TRBV30
clone_size: .
j_call: TRBJ1-2

cdr3_aa: CASSVSAGLGEQYF
cdr3_nt: TGTGCCAGCAGTGTATCGGCAGGGTTGGGCGAGCAGTACTTC
d_call: .
cdr3_length: 14
v_call: TRBV27
clone_size: .
j_call: TRBJ2-7

cdr3_aa: CASSQVQSQAYEQYF
cdr3_nt: TGCGCCAGCAGCCAAGTTCAGAGCCAGGCCTACGAGCAGTACTTC
d_call: .
cdr3_length: 15
v_call: TRBV4-3
clone_size: .
j_call: TRBJ2-7

cdr3_aa: CASRTSGVDSDTQYF
cdr3_nt: TGCGCCAGCCGGACTAGCGGGGTGGATTCGGATACGCAGTATTTT
d_call: TRBD2
cdr3_length: 15
v_call: TRBV5-1
clone_size: .
j_call: TRBJ2-3

cdr3_aa: CATSYRDTSYSEAFF
cdr3_nt: TGTGCCACCAGCTACCGGGACACCTCATATTCTGAAGCTTTCTTT
d_call: .
cdr3_length: 15
v_call: TRBV15
clone_size: .
j_call: TRBJ1-1

cdr3_aa: CASSPTGRVYNEQFF
cdr3_nt: TGTGCCAGCAGTCCGACAGGAAGGGTGTACAATGAGCAGTTCTTC
d_call: .
cdr3_length: 15
v_call: TRBV12-3/TRBV12-4
clone_size: .
j_call: TRBJ2-1

cdr3_aa: CASSSGPRTNSPLHF
cdr3_nt: TGTGCCAGCAGCTCGGGACCCCGCACCAATTCACCCCTCCACTTT
d_call: .
cdr3_length: 15
v_call: TRBV13
clone_size: few
j_call: TRBJ1-6

cdr3_aa: CSDLGLAEETQYF
cdr3_nt: TGCAGCGACTTGGGACTAGCGGAAGAGACCCAGTACTTC
d_call: TRBD2
cdr3_length: 13
v_call: TRBV29-1
clone_size: few
j_call: TRBJ2-5

cdr3_aa: CASSTEGYQRGNEQFF
cdr3_nt: TGTGCCAGCAGCACGGAGGGGTATCAGAGGGGCAATGAGCAGTTCTTC
d_call: .
cdr3_length: 16
v_call: TRBV2
clone_size: many
j_call: TRBJ2-1

cdr3_aa: CASRGTHRTIPSPYTIFYGYTF
cdr3_nt: TGCGCCAGCAGGGGGACGCACCGGACCATACCCAGCCCTTATACCATCTTCTATGGCTACACCTTC
d_call: .
cdr3_length: 22
v_call: TRBV10-1
clone_size: .
j_call: TRBJ1-2

cdr3_aa: CAWNGEGGYTF
cdr3_nt: TGTGCCTGGAACGGGGAAGGTGGCTACACCTTC
d_call: .
cdr3_length: 11
v_call: TRBV30
clone_size: .
j_call: TRBJ1-2

cdr3_aa: CASSLAGTPNYEQYF
cdr3_nt: TGTGCCAGCAGCTTAGCCGGGACTCCAAACTACGAGCAGTACTTC
d_call: .
cdr3_length: 15
v_call: TRBV7-2
clone_size: once
j_call: TRBJ2-7

cdr3_aa: CASSKAEHQETQYF
cdr3_nt: TGTGCCAGCAGCAAAGCGGAACACCAAGAGACCCAGTACTTC
d_call: .
cdr3_length: 14
v_call: TRBV21-1
clone_size: few
j_call: TRBJ2-5

cdr3_aa: CASSLGGPRPSTDTQYF
cdr3_nt: TGTGCCAGCAGTCTCGGCGGGCCCCGTCCTAGCACAGATACGCAGTATTTT
d_call: .
cdr3_length: 17
v_call: TRBV12-3/TRBV12-4
clone_size: .
j_call: TRBJ2-3

cdr3_aa: CASSRSHEKLFF
cdr3_nt: TGTGCCAGTAGTCGGTCGCATGAAAAACTGTTTTTT
d_call: .
cdr3_length: 12
v_call: TRBV7-9
clone_size: .
j_call: TRBJ1-4

cdr3_aa: CASSPIRGNQPQHF
cdr3_nt: TGTGCCAGCAGCCCAATTAGGGGGAATCAGCCCCAGCATTTT
d_call: .
cdr3_length: 14
v_call: TRBV7-2
clone_size: few
j_call: TRBJ1-5

cdr3_aa: CASSQPGTATYNEQFF
cdr3_nt: TGCGCCAGCAGCCAACCTGGGACAGCGACCTACAATGAGCAGTTCTTC
d_call: TRBD1
cdr3_length: 16
v_call: TRBV4-1
clone_size: .
j_call: TRBJ2-1

cdr3_aa: CASSLVDTTFGADTQYF
cdr3_nt: TGTGCCAGCAGCTTAGTTGATACCACGTTCGGGGCAGATACGCAGTATTTT
d_call: .
cdr3_length: 17
v_call: TRBV7-8
clone_size: .
j_call: TRBJ2-3

cdr3_aa: CATRDQYNEQFF
cdr3_nt: TGCGCCACCCGGGACCAGTACAATGAGCAGTTCTTC
d_call: .
cdr3_length: 12
v_call: TRBV5-1
clone_size: .
j_call: TRBJ2-1

cdr3_aa: CASSQLQFNEQYF
cdr3_nt: TGCGCCAGCAGCCAACTACAGTTTAACGAGCAGTACTTC
d_call: .
cdr3_length: 13
v_call: TRBV4-1
clone_size: .
j_call: TRBJ2-7

cdr3_aa: CASSEASGGLADTQYF
cdr3_nt: TGTGCCAGCAGCGAAGCTAGCGGGGGATTGGCAGATACGCAGTATTTT
d_call: TRBD2
cdr3_length: 16
v_call: TRBV7-9
clone_size: .
j_call: TRBJ2-3

cdr3_aa: CANSYSSQETQYF
cdr3_nt: TGTGCCAACAGTTACAGTAGTCAAGAGACCCAGTACTTC
d_call: .
cdr3_length: 13
v_call: TRBV6-5
clone_size: .
j_call: TRBJ2-5

cdr3_aa: CASSQFPTDLNTEAFF
cdr3_nt: TGCGCCAGCAGCCAATTCCCGACAGATTTGAACACTGAAGCTTTCTTT
d_call: .
cdr3_length: 16
v_call: TRBV4-1
clone_size: few
j_call: TRBJ1-1

cdr3_aa: CASSQEQGGDEKLFF
cdr3_nt: TGCGCCAGCAGCCAAGAACAGGGGGGAGATGAAAAACTGTTTTTT
d_call: TRBD1
cdr3_length: 15
v_call: TRBV4-1
clone_size: few
j_call: TRBJ1-4

cdr3_aa: CASSLIAGGTTAQETQYF
cdr3_nt: TGTGCCAGCAGCCTCATAGCGGGGGGGACGACCGCCCAAGAGACCCAGTACTTC
d_call: TRBD2
cdr3_length: 18
v_call: TRBV7-9
clone_size: once
j_call: TRBJ2-5

cdr3_aa: CASSQDHRVSYEQYF
cdr3_nt: TGTGCCAGCAGCCAAGATCATCGGGTCTCCTACGAGCAGTACTTC
d_call: .
cdr3_length: 15
v_call: TRBV3-1
clone_size: .
j_call: TRBJ2-7

cdr3_aa: CATSGSSEIFNEQFF
cdr3_nt: TGTGCCACCAGCGGCTCTAGCGAAATATTCAATGAGCAGTTCTTC
d_call: .
cdr3_length: 15
v_call: TRBV15
clone_size: .
j_call: TRBJ2-1

cdr3_aa: CASSKGGMEDTQYF
cdr3_nt: TGTGCCAGCAGCAAGGGGGGGATGGAAGATACGCAGTATTTT
d_call: .
cdr3_length: 14
v_call: TRBV27
clone_size: .
j_call: TRBJ2-3

cdr3_aa: CASSETGGDEKLFF
cdr3_nt: TGTGCCAGCAGTGAGACAGGGGGCGATGAAAAACTGTTTTTT
d_call: TRBD1
cdr3_length: 14
v_call: TRBV28
clone_size: .
j_call: TRBJ1-4

cdr3_aa: CASSMTSGSYNEQFF
cdr3_nt: TGTGCCAGCAGCATGACTAGCGGTTCCTACAATGAGCAGTTCTTC
d_call: TRBD2
cdr3_length: 15
v_call: TRBV7-2
clone_size: .
j_call: TRBJ2-1

cdr3_aa: CSARDPKTGGDQPQHF
cdr3_nt: TGCAGTGCTAGAGATCCCAAGACAGGGGGGGATCAGCCCCAGCATTTT
d_call: TRBD1
cdr3_length: 16
v_call: TRBV20-1
clone_size: once
j_call: TRBJ1-5

cdr3_aa: CASSYGTGVRTGELFF
cdr3_nt: TGTGCCAGCAGCTACGGGACAGGGGTTCGGACCGGGGAGCTGTTTTTT
d_call: TRBD1
cdr3_length: 16
v_call: TRBV7-9
clone_size: .
j_call: TRBJ2-2

cdr3_aa: CASSFPLDRETQYF
cdr3_nt: TGCGCCAGCAGCTTCCCACTGGACAGAGAGACCCAGTACTTC
d_call: .
cdr3_length: 14
v_call: TRBV5-1
clone_size: once
j_call: TRBJ2-5

cdr3_aa: CASRGDRGKQYF
cdr3_nt: TGTGCCAGCAGGGGGGACAGGGGAAAGCAGTACTTC
d_call: TRBD1
cdr3_length: 12
v_call: TRBV7-9
clone_size: .
j_call: TRBJ2-7

cdr3_aa: CASSQETAYYEQYF
cdr3_nt: TGTGCCAGCAGCCAAGAGACGGCCTACTACGAGCAGTACTTC
d_call: .
cdr3_length: 14
v_call: TRBV3-1
clone_size: .
j_call: TRBJ2-7

cdr3_aa: CASNGQLQFF
cdr3_nt: TGTGCCAGTAACGGACAGCTCCAGTTCTTC
d_call: .
cdr3_length: 10
v_call: TRBV6-1
clone_size: .
j_call: TRBJ2-1

cdr3_aa: CASSQDQWTGDPRTF
cdr3_nt: TGTGCCAGCAGCCAAGATCAGTGGACAGGGGATCCACGCACCTTC
d_call: TRBD1
cdr3_length: 15
v_call: TRBV3-1
clone_size: .
j_call: TRBJ1-2

cdr3_aa: CASSPIGGSSAYEQYF
cdr3_nt: TGCGCCAGCAGCCCCATCGGAGGGTCGTCCGCCTACGAGCAGTACTTC
d_call: .
cdr3_length: 16
v_call: TRBV4-1
clone_size: few
j_call: TRBJ2-7

cdr3_aa: CASSLEGAAYNEQFF
cdr3_nt: TGTGCCAGCAGCTTAGAAGGGGCGGCCTACAATGAGCAGTTCTTC
d_call: .
cdr3_length: 15
v_call: TRBV7-6
clone_size: few
j_call: TRBJ2-1

cdr3_aa: CASSFLDRGEETQYF
cdr3_nt: TGTGCCAGCAGCTTTCTAGACAGGGGTGAGGAGACCCAGTACTTC
d_call: TRBD1
cdr3_length: 15
v_call: TRBV7-2
clone_size: .
j_call: TRBJ2-5

cdr3_aa: CASILQGTTTGELFF
cdr3_nt: TGTGCCAGCATCCTACAGGGGACAACCACCGGGGAGCTGTTTTTT
d_call: TRBD1
cdr3_length: 15
v_call: TRBV7-9
clone_size: .
j_call: TRBJ2-2

cdr3_aa: CASSQMRDGTQYF
cdr3_nt: TGCGCCAGCAGCCAAATGCGGGACGGGACGCAGTATTTT
d_call: .
cdr3_length: 13
v_call: TRBV4-3
clone_size: .
j_call: TRBJ2-3

cdr3_aa: CAMGPGRNEGQFF
cdr3_nt: TGTGCCATGGGGCCGGGACGTAATGAGGGGCAGTTCTTC
d_call: .
cdr3_length: 13
v_call: TRBV10-3
clone_size: .
j_call: TRBJ2-1

cdr3_aa: CASSVGSAGGHGYTF
cdr3_nt: TGTGCCAGCAGCGTCGGCTCCGCAGGGGGCCATGGCTACACCTTC
d_call: TRBD1
cdr3_length: 15
v_call: TRBV9
clone_size: .
j_call: TRBJ1-2

cdr3_aa: CASSFRAGDLYNEQFF
cdr3_nt: TGTGCCAGCAGCTTCCGAGCGGGGGACCTTTACAATGAGCAGTTCTTC
d_call: TRBD2
cdr3_length: 16
v_call: TRBV7-8
clone_size: .
j_call: TRBJ2-1

cdr3_aa: CASSWMGETQYF
cdr3_nt: TGTGCCAGCAGTTGGATGGGAGAGACCCAGTACTTC
d_call: .
cdr3_length: 12
v_call: TRBV12-3/TRBV12-4
clone_size: .
j_call: TRBJ2-5

cdr3_aa: CASSQREANYGYTF
cdr3_nt: TGTGCCAGCAGCCAACGGGAAGCTAACTATGGCTACACCTTC
d_call: .
cdr3_length: 14
v_call: TRBV3-1
clone_size: .
j_call: TRBJ1-2

cdr3_aa: CASSQALQGKRDTGELFF
cdr3_nt: TGCGCCAGCAGCCAAGCTCTGCAGGGCAAAAGGGACACCGGGGAGCTGTTTTTT
d_call: .
cdr3_length: 18
v_call: TRBV4-1
clone_size: few
j_call: TRBJ2-2

cdr3_aa: CASSSHSKPISGANVLTF
cdr3_nt: TGTGCCAGCAGCTCCCACAGCAAGCCCATCTCTGGGGCCAACGTCCTGACTTTC
d_call: .
cdr3_length: 18
v_call: TRBV7-9
clone_size: few
j_call: TRBJ2-6